This is a list of T cell receptor beta chains from one sample in a study of human T cells and chemical hapten exposure. MiXCR, run by TCRdb on the RACE reads, gives a single entry per CDR3 protein. The sample consists of fewer than 100,000 distinct CDR3 sequences, 9.5% to 15% of them appearing once. Sequencing was performed on whole blood, taken in connection with sensitization to the hapten diphenylcyclopropenone (DPC). These receptors were collected from a woman aged 40 to 49 with alopecia areata. Some clones in this sample may be carry-over from other donors' samples. Both conserved end residues are part of each CDR3. D genes are given only for firm matches. Part of the rows lack a size; the others show once, few, many or a class for expanded clones.

d_gene	j_gene	abundance	len	v_gene	CDR3nt	CDR3aa
TRBD2	TRBJ2-1	.	12	TRBV29-1	TGCACCATCGGGGGGGTTTACAATGAGCAGTTCTTC	CTIGGVYNEQFF
.	TRBJ1-1	.	14	TRBV6-2/TRBV6-3	TGTGCCAGCAGGACGCAGGGACTAACGACTGAAGCTTTCTTT	CASRTQGLTTEAFF
TRBD2	TRBJ2-1	.	18	TRBV15	TGTGCCACCAGCAGAGATCATCCGGGACTAGCGAGGTACAATGAGCAGTTCTTC	CATSRDHPGLARYNEQFF
.	TRBJ2-1	few	14	TRBV21-1	TGTGCCAGCAGCCGATGCGGACCCAGCAATGAGCAGTTCTTC	CASSRCGPSNEQFF
TRBD1	TRBJ1-6	.	15	TRBV6-1	TGTGCCAGCAGTAGGTCTCGGACAGGGGAATCACCCCTCCACTTT	CASSRSRTGESPLHF
TRBD1	TRBJ1-5	.	13	TRBV19	TGTGCCAGTCGGGACAGGGGAATTCAGCCCCAGCATTTT	CASRDRGIQPQHF
.	TRBJ1-2	few	13	TRBV20-1	TGCAGTGCTTCGGAGAGGAGGATCTATGGCTACACCTTC	CSASERRIYGYTF
.	TRBJ2-5	.	14	TRBV4-3	TGCGCCAGCAGCCAAGATCCAAGGGTTGGGACCCAGTACTTC	CASSQDPRVGTQYF
.	TRBJ2-3	.	16	TRBV11-2	TGTGCCAGCAGCTCGAACCCGGGAGTCCGCACAGATACGCAGTATTTT	CASSSNPGVRTDTQYF
.	TRBJ2-5	few	15	TRBV10-3	TGTGCCATCAGATCTTCCGGGACTTTGGAAGAGACCCAGTACTTC	CAIRSSGTLEETQYF
.	TRBJ2-7	.	14	TRBV7-2	TGTGCCAGCAGCTTCGGACTGGCTAACGACGAGCAGTACTTC	CASSFGLANDEQYF
.	TRBJ1-5	many	13	TRBV28	TGTGCCAGCAGTTCAGGGCAGGATCAGCCCCAGCATTTT	CASSSGQDQPQHF
TRBD2	TRBJ2-1	few	12	TRBV6-4	TGTGCCAGCAGTGACTCTGGCGGGAGAAGGTTCTTC	CASSDSGGRRFF
TRBD1	TRBJ1-1	.	13	TRBV18	TGTGTCAGCTCGGACAGGGGTGTGGCTGAAGCTTTCTTT	CVSSDRGVAEAFF
TRBD1	TRBJ1-1	few	17	TRBV3-1	TGTGCCAGCAGCCAACAGGGGACAGGGGGTAAGTTCGCTGAAGCTTTCTTT	CASSQQGTGGKFAEAFF
TRBD1	TRBJ2-7	.	18	TRBV7-9	TGTGCCAGCAGCGACGGACAGGGTCGGGCTGCCAGCTCCTACGAGCAGTACTTC	CASSDGQGRAASSYEQYF
TRBD2	TRBJ2-7	few	15	TRBV6-1	TGTGCCAGCAGTGGCGGGACTAGCGGCCACTACGAGCAGTACTTC	CASSGGTSGHYEQYF
TRBD2	TRBJ2-3	.	14	TRBV5-1	TGCGCCAGCAGTAGCGGGAGGGCCCCAGATACGCAGTATTTT	CASSSGRAPDTQYF
.	TRBJ1-5	.	14	TRBV20-1	TGCAGTGCTAGAGCCCCTTCGAGGGATCAGCCCCAGCATTTT	CSARAPSRDQPQHF
.	TRBJ1-1	few	15	TRBV18	TGTGCCAGCTCACCACCGGGGCTCGAGAACACTGAAGCTTTCTTT	CASSPPGLENTEAFF
.	TRBJ2-5	.	15	TRBV2	TGTGCCAGCAGGGACTTACCCGGGGGCCAAGAGACCCAGTACTTC	CASRDLPGGQETQYF
TRBD1	TRBJ2-7	few	15	TRBV6-5	TGTGCCAGCAGTAACCCGGGACAGGGGGTCTACGAGCAGTACTTC	CASSNPGQGVYEQYF
.	TRBJ2-1	.	16	TRBV29-1	TGCAGCGTTGAAGATTTGCAGCGGGCGCTAAACAATGAGCAGTTCTTC	CSVEDLQRALNNEQFF
.	TRBJ2-7	few	15	TRBV19	TGTGCCAGTAGTGCGGGACGCAAGGATCCCTACGAGCAGTACTTC	CASSAGRKDPYEQYF
.	TRBJ1-1	.	11	TRBV7-9	TGTGCCAGCAGCTGGGACAAAGAAGCTTTCTTT	CASSWDKEAFF
TRBD1	TRBJ2-7	.	12	TRBV12-3/TRBV12-4	TGTGCCAGCAGTATCCCCGGGACAGGGCTGTACTTC	CASSIPGTGLYF
.	TRBJ2-2	.	15	TRBV5-5	TGTGCCAGCAGCACCTCCGGGACATTCACCGGGGAGCTGTTTTTT	CASSTSGTFTGELFF
TRBD2	TRBJ2-3	few	16	TRBV7-2	TGTGCCAGCAGCCGAGGGACTAGCGGGAGAACAGATACGCAGTATTTT	CASSRGTSGRTDTQYF
.	TRBJ2-3	.	14	TRBV7-2	TGTGCCAGCAGCTTAGAGACCGTCATTAATACGCAGTATTTT	CASSLETVINTQYF
TRBD2	TRBJ2-1	.	16	TRBV7-9	TGTGCCAGCAGCCGTGTACTAGCGAGCTCCTACAATGAGCAGTTCTTC	CASSRVLASSYNEQFF
TRBD2	TRBJ2-7	few	16	TRBV19	TGTGCCAGTGCCGAGTTCTTTAGCGGGAAATCCTACGAGCAGTACTTC	CASAEFFSGKSYEQYF
TRBD2	TRBJ2-1	many	16	TRBV7-3	TGTGCCAGCAGCCGGAGCCTAGCGGGAGGGTCCGATGAGCAGTTCTTC	CASSRSLAGGSDEQFF
.	TRBJ2-5	.	11	TRBV30	TGTGCCTGGAGTGTAATGGCCGTCCAGTACTTC	CAWSVMAVQYF
.	TRBJ1-3	.	14	TRBV27	TGTGCCAGCAGTTTCCGGAGGTCTGGAAACACCATATATTTT	CASSFRRSGNTIYF
TRBD1	TRBJ1-2	many	15	TRBV3-1	TGTGCCAGCAGCCAAATGGGACAGGGGGCGAGTGGCTACACCTTC	CASSQMGQGASGYTF
.	TRBJ2-7	.	15	TRBV28	TGTGCCAGCAGACTTAGCGGAGGGGGGCCCTACGAGCAGTACTTC	CASRLSGGGPYEQYF
TRBD1	TRBJ1-1	.	11	TRBV20-1	TGCAGTGCTACAGGGGGTTCTGAAGCTTTCTTT	CSATGGSEAFF
TRBD2	TRBJ2-3	few	14	TRBV9	TGTGCCAGCAGCTCCTCGACTAGCGTCGATACGCAGTATTTT	CASSSSTSVDTQYF
.	TRBJ2-7	few	13	TRBV12-3/TRBV12-4	TGTGCCAGCAGTCCGGGGACACTCTACGAGCAGTACTTC	CASSPGTLYEQYF
.	TRBJ2-6	.	14	TRBV7-9	TGTGCCAGCAGCTCAAACGGCGGTACCAACGTCCTGACTTTC	CASSSNGGTNVLTF
.	TRBJ2-1	few	14	TRBV6-2/TRBV6-3	TGTGCCAGCAGTCCGGGGCAGTTTTACAATGAGCAGTTCTTC	CASSPGQFYNEQFF
.	TRBJ1-6	.	14	TRBV12-3/TRBV12-4	TGTGCCAGCAGCCCACGGGACCTCTCTTCACCCCTCCACTTT	CASSPRDLSSPLHF
TRBD1	TRBJ1-5	few	15	TRBV2	TGTGCCAGCGAGGAATCGACAGGGGGTGGACAGCCCCAGCATTTT	CASEESTGGGQPQHF
.	TRBJ2-7	.	14	TRBV3-1	TGTGCCAGCAGCCAAGGTCTGCCCCTATACGAGCAGTACTTC	CASSQGLPLYEQYF
TRBD1	TRBJ1-1	.	13	TRBV29-1	TGCAGCATTCAACGGACAGGGGGGACTGAAGCTTTCTTT	CSIQRTGGTEAFF